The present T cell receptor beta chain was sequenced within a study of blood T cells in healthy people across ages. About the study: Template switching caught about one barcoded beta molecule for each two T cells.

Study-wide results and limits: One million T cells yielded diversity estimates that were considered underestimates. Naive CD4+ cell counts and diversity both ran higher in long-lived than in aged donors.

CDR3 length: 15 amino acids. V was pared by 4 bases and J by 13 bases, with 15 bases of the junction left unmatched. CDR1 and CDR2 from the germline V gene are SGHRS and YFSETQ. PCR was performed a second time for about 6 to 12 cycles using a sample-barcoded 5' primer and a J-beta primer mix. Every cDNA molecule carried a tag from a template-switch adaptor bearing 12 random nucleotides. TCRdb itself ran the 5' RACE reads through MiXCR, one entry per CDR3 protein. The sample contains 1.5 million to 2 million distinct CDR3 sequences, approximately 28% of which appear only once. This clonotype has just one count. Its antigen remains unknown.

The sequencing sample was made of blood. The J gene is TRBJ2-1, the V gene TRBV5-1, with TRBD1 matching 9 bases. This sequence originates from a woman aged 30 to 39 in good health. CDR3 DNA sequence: TGCGCCAGCAGCCTTGGACAGGGGCGTGGAGAGACCCAGTTCTTC. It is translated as CASSLGQGRGETQFF.